This T cell receptor (beta chain) originates from a study of blood T cell repertoires in COVID-19. In the original analysis: How many nucleated cells were present was estimated from reference gene primer amplification. Assay used: immunoSEQ multiplex PCR; TCRdb lists only in-frame clones, some missing. The V and J calls and the clone size are those of that table, but D and trimming were determined from the DNA. In the table there are 130,000 to 150,000 clones, about 92% of which are singletons. The germline V gene has CDR1 LGHNA and CDR2 YSLEER. V was cut by 1 base and J by 2 bases, with 11 bases left in between. This CDR3 is built from 15 residues.

V usage is TRBV4-3 and J usage is TRBJ1-2; perhaps TRBD1 as D (6 bases). Sequences were obtained from peripheral blood. This TCR derives from a human donor in a cohort sampled during active COVID-19. The CDR3 is CASSQAGQGNYGYTF. The CDR3 nucleotides read TGCGCCAGCAGCCAAGCCGGCCAGGGGAACTATGGCTACACCTTC.